This TCR beta chain was sequenced in a study of blood T cell repertoires in COVID-19. About the study: PBMCs, B-cell-depleted T cells, or T cells provided the cDNA or gDNA that made up the material.

In the original processing: Reference gene primer amplification in the assay estimated nucleated cell counts. Some clones are missing from TCRdb's copy, which holds only in-frame ones; the method was immunoSEQ multiplex PCR. Clonal size and the V and J genes are those of that table, whereas D and trimming came from the DNA. Found here are about 310,000 clones, 85% of them singletons; the top ten hold around 2%. Assignments of participants to cohorts depended upon their own reported clinical history. Participants in the exposed group had met a COVID-19 case in the 2 weeks before joining the study. Germline loops: CDR1 SGHTA, CDR2 FQGTGA. The ends were cut back, 2 bases at V and 5 bases at J, with 13 bases in the middle. This CDR3 has 16 amino acids.

This sequence joins TRBV7-3 and TRBJ1-6; D uncertain. The TCR was taken from a woman in her 30s who had been exposed to COVID-19. Material: PBMCs or T cells enriched from blood (not recorded which). The DNA of the CDR3 is TGTGCCAGCAGCTTAGACCCTAGCAGGAATAATTCACCCCTCCACTTT. Protein: CASSLDPSRNNSPLHF.